These 9 T cell receptor beta chains share one sample of origin, sequenced in a study of a mutant IDH1 vaccine in newly diagnosed glioma. Sequencing was performed with immunoSEQ multiplex PCR; in TCRdb, only in-frame clones are kept and a portion is missing. This sample has roughly 86,000 clones, with roughly 77% found just once. These TCRs are of unknown antigen specificity. Regarding time point: week 47, end of study. Every single dose of the vaccine, 300 ug of mutant IDH1 20-mer peptide, came with topical imiquimod. The sample consisted of PBMCs, taken from a glioma patient whose treatment included an IDH1 peptide vaccine. These receptors were obtained from a man in his forties with glioma.

The chain carries TRBV5-1 and TRBJ2-2; possibly TRBD2 for D (7 bases). V was clipped by 4 bases and J by 0 bases, with 13 bases between them. Germline lookup yields CDR1 SGHRS and CDR2 YFSETQ. The CDR3 totals 16 residues. The CDR3 DNA follows: TGCGCCAGCAGCCCCAGGGGAGGGACGAACACCGGGGAGCTGTTTTTT. Translation gives CASSPRGGTNTGELFF.

V and J are TRBV11-1 and TRBJ2-1; TRBD1 matches at 9 bases. Germline V gene lookup returns CDR1 SGHAT and CDR2 FQDESV (reference sequence). The CDR3 extends over 14 amino acids. V trimming: 5 bases; J trimming: 7 bases; junction bases outside the gene matches: 6. The CDR3 spells CASSLWTGENEQFF. DNA of the CDR3: TGTGCCAGCAGCCTCTGGACAGGGGAGAATGAGCAGTTCTTC.

The rearrangement joins TRBV14 to TRBJ2-3; D is unresolved. Germline CDR1 reads SGHDN; CDR2 reads FVKESK. V was cut by 2 bases and J by 7 bases, with 7 bases left in between. CDR3 size: 12 residues. In DNA form, the CDR3 reads TGTGCCAGCAGCCAAACCGGTAATACGCAGTATTTT. Its translation is CASSQTGNTQYF. The full variable domain, its missing parts supplied by reference TRBV14 and TRBJ2-3, is EAGVTQFPSHSVIEKGQTVTLRCDPISGHDNLYWYRRVMGKEIKFLLHFVKESKQDESGMPNNRFLAERTGGTYSTLKVQPAELEDSGVYFCASSQTGNTQYFGPGTRLTVL.

This clone was seen once. The chain recombines TRBV7-9 with TRBJ2-7, with a weak D call TRBD2 (5 bases). CDR3 length: 13 amino acids. Germline V gives CDR1 SEHNR, CDR2 FQNEAQ (reference sequence). Trimming took off 6 bases at V and 7 bases at J, with 16 bases between the two ends. The CDR3 DNA reads as TGTGCCAGCAGACGCCCGGGAACTAGTGAGCAGTACTTC. It is translated as CASRRPGTSEQYF.

CDR3 DNA sequence: TGTGCCAGCAGCCGGACCGCCCGGGGCACTGAAGCTTTCTTT. It translates to CASSRTARGTEAFF. J is TRBJ1-1 and V is TRBV7-2; no clear D gene. The CDR3 spans 14 residues. Between the trimmed V and J ends, which lost 5 bases and 4 bases, there was a span of 14 bases. Germline V lookup: CDR1 SGHTA, CDR2 FQGNSA.

J is TRBJ2-2 and V is TRBV4-3; D ambiguous. Germline-derived CDR1 and CDR2 are LGHNA and YSLEER. V dropped 3 bases and J dropped 1 base, with 12 bases sitting between them. This CDR3 contains 16 residues. Here the CDR3 DNA reads TGCGCCAGCAGCCAGGATGTCTACAGGAACACCGGGGAGCTGTTTTTT. This gives the protein CASSQDVYRNTGELFF.

The chain links TRBV28 to TRBJ1-1; no clear D gene. The CDR3 runs 11 residues. Germline V gene lookup returns CDR1 MDHEN and CDR2 SYDVKM. V was pared by 5 bases and J by 6 bases, with 7 bases between. The CDR3 protein is CASSRGSEAFF. CDR3 DNA sequence: TGTGCCAGCAGTCGAGGCTCTGAAGCTTTCTTT. Filled out from reference TRBV28 and TRBJ1-1, the complete variable domain reads DVKVTQSSRYLVKRTGEKVFLECVQDMDHENMFWYRQDPGLGLRLIYFSYDVKMKEKGDIPEGYSVSREKKERFSLILESASTNQTSMYLCASSRGSEAFFGQGTRLTVV.

V is TRBV10-1 and J is TRBJ2-7; the D call may be TRBD1 or TRBD2 (5 bases each). Between the trimmed V and J ends, which lost 3 bases and 3 bases, there was a span of 15 bases. Germline V CDR1 and CDR2: WNHNN, SYGVQD (reference sequence). This CDR3 comprises 15 residues. CDR3 loop: CASSDLRGLFYEQYF. CDR3 DNA sequence: TGCGCCAGCAGTGACCTCCGGGGCCTTTTCTACGAGCAGTACTTC.

This clone was found a few times. The junction departs from germline at one end; a sequencing error may be responsible. The rearrangement joins TRBV20-1 to TRBJ1-2; D is unresolved. Germline assignment: CDR1 DFQATT and CDR2 SNEGSKA (reference sequence). CDR3 size: 10 residues. CDR3 nucleotides: TGCAGTGCTAGAGATGTCATCGCCGCCTTC. Residues: CSARDVIAAF.